Presented here are 10 T cell receptor beta chains from one specimen sequenced in a study of T-cell memory formation after mild COVID-19. TCRdb analysed the 5' RACE reads with MiXCR anew, one entry per CDR3 protein. The sample has 550,000 to 700,000 distinct CDR3 sequences; roughly 17% are singletons. The specimen was PBMCs or a T cell subset sorted from them (not recorded which). Receptors originate from an adult woman who had mild COVID-19 (a few samples of this study predate the infection). Cell type and time point are not known.

This clonotype was counted many times. The chain is built from TRBV12-3 or TRBV12-4 and TRBJ1-2, with TRBD1 identical over 7 bases. The CDR3 has 12 amino acids. With 5 bases clipped from V and 6 bases from J, the junction kept 3 bases outside the gene matches. DNA for the CDR3: TGTGCCAGCAGTGGGGACAGCCATGGCTACACCTTC. Amino acid sequence: CASSGDSHGYTF.

This sequence joins TRBV6-1 and TRBJ1-1; unclear D gene. V shed 2 bases and J shed 5 bases, with 18 bases lying between them. The CDR3 length is 16 residues. The germline CDR1 and CDR2 sequences are MNHNS and SASEGT. This chain's CDR3 is CASSELVAGSRTEAFF. As DNA, the CDR3 is TGTGCCAGCAGTGAATTGGTAGCAGGATCGAGGACTGAAGCTTTCTTT.

The CDR3 DNA follows: TGTGCCAGTAGTGCCAACAGTGACTACGAGCAGTACTTC. This translates into CASSANSDYEQYF. The chain carries TRBV19 and TRBJ2-7; no clear D. The CDR3 is made up of 13 amino acids. Per the germline V gene, CDR1 is LNHDA and CDR2 is SQIVND (reference sequence). Deletions cut 5 bases from V and 3 bases from J, with 11 bases between.

This clonotype was counted only a few times. The V and J genes are TRBV5-1 and TRBJ2-5, with D possibly TRBD1 on 6 matching bases. Germline CDR1 SGHRS, CDR2 YFSETQ. This CDR3 region has 14 residues. The ends were cut back, 2 bases at V and 7 bases at J, with 15 bases in the middle. CDR3 amino acids: CASSFSRGEGTQYF. The CDR3 DNA follows: TGCGCCAGCAGCTTTTCCAGGGGCGAGGGGACCCAGTACTTC.

In this sample, this clonotype turned up a few times. V usage is TRBV5-1 and J usage is TRBJ2-1, with D uncertain. Germline loops: CDR1 SGHRS, CDR2 YFSETQ. Trimming pared 4 bases from V and 4 bases from J, leaving 12 bases between. This CDR3 is built from 14 residues. CDR3 residues: CASSRVEGYNEQFF. DNA of the CDR3: TGCGCCAGCAGCAGAGTCGAAGGGTACAATGAGCAGTTCTTC.

This chain uses TRBV7-9 with TRBJ1-4; the match to TRBD1 covers 9 bases. The CDR3 is 17 residues long. In germline, CDR1 is SEHNR, CDR2 FQNEAQ (reference sequence). V dropped 4 bases and J dropped 5; count of bases not matched to a gene: 11. The CDR3: CASSSLRTGTGNEKLFF. The CDR3 DNA reads TGTGCCAGCAGCTCATTGAGGACCGGGACAGGGAATGAAAAACTGTTTTTT. Full variable domain (outside the CDR3, taken from reference TRBV7-9 and TRBJ1-4): DTGVSQNPRHKITKRGQNVTFRCDPISEHNRLYWYRQTLGQGPEFLTYFQNEAQLEKSRLLSDRFSAERPKGSFSTLEIQRTEQGDSAMYLCASSSLRTGTGNEKLFFGSGTQLSVL.

This clonotype came up a few times. The genes are TRBV29-1 and TRBJ1-4; 7 nucleotides agree with TRBD1. V was pared by 5 bases and J by 3 bases, with 3 bases of the junction left unmatched. CDR1 is SQVTM, CDR2 ANQGSEA, per germline. The CDR3 is 13 residues long. The CDR3 sequence is CSVSQGSNEKLFF. CDR3 nucleotides: TGCAGCGTTTCACAGGGGTCTAATGAAAAACTGTTTTTT. The full variable domain, its missing parts supplied by reference TRBV29-1 and TRBJ1-4, is SAVISQKPSRDICQRGTSLTIQCQVDSQVTMMFWYRQQPGQSLTLIATANQGSEATYESGFVIDKFPISRPNLTFSTLTVSNMSPEDSSIYLCSVSQGSNEKLFFGSGTQLSVL.

The V gene is TRBV20-1, the J gene TRBJ1-2; 8 bases map to TRBD1. The germline V gene encodes CDR1 DFQATT and CDR2 SNEGSKA (reference sequence). This CDR3 comprises 13 residues. The ends lost 1 base at V and 7 bases at J; junction bases unmatched: 5. CDR3 loop: CSARGQGMIGYTF. CDR3 bases: TGCAGTGCTAGAGGACAGGGGATGATTGGCTACACCTTC.

This clonotype was seen many times. This rearrangement joins TRBV5-6 to TRBJ2-2; tentatively, D is TRBD2 (5 bases). The CDR3 extends over 13 amino acids. Germline V CDR1 and CDR2: SGHDT, YYEEEE. V lost 4 bases, J lost 5 bases, and 9 bases lay in between. The CDR3 nucleotides are TGTGCCAGCAGCCTGGAGCGGACCGGGGAGCTGTTTTTT. Its translation is CASSLERTGELFF.

This clonotype was detected only a few times. The chain is built from TRBV4-2 and TRBJ1-2; the D gene is possibly TRBD1 (5 bases). The CDR3 sequence is 14 residues long. The V gene's germline CDR1 is LGHNA and CDR2 YNFKEQ. Between the trimmed V and J ends, which lost 0 bases and 5 bases, there was a span of 10 bases. For the CDR3, the DNA is TGTGCCAGCAGCCAAGAGGGGGATTGGTATGGCTACACCTTC. It encodes CASSQEGDWYGYTF.